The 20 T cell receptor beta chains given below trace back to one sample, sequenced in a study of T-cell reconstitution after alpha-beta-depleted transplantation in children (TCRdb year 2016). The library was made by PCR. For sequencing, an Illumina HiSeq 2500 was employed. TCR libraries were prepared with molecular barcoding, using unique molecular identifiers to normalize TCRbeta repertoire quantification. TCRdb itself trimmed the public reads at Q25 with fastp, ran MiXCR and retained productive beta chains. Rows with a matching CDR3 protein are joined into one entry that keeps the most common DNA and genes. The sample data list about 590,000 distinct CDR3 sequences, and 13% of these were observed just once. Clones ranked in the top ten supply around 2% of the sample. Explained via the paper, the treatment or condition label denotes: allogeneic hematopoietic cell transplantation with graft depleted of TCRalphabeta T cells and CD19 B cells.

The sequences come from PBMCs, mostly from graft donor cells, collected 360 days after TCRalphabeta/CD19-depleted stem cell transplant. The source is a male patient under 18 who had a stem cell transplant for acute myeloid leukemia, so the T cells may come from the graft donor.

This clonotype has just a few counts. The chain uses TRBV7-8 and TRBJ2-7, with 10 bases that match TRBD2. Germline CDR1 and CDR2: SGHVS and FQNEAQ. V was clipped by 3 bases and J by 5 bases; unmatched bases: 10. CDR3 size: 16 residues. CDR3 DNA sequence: TGTGCCAGCAGCTTCGTTGCTAGCGGGAGCCCGGACGAGCAGTACTTC. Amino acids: CASSFVASGSPDEQYF. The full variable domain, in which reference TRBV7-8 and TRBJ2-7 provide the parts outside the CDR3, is GAGVSQSPRYKVAKRGQDVALRCDPISGHVSLFWYQQALGQGPEFLTYFQNEAQLDKSGLPSDRFFAERPEGSVSTLKIQRTQQEDSAVYLCASSFVASGSPDEQYFGPGTRLTVT.

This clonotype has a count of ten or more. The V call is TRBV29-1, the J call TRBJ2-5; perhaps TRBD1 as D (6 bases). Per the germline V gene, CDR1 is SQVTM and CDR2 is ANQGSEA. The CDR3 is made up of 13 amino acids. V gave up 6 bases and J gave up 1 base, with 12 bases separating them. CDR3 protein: CSVPDRSQETQYF. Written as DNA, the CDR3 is TGCAGCGTGCCAGACAGGAGCCAAGAGACCCAGTACTTC.

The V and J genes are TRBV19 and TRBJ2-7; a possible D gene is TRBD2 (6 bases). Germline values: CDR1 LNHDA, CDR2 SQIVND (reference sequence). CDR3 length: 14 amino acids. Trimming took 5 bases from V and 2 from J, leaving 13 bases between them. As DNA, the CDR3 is TGTGCCAGTAGTCTGGGACTTCCCCCCTACGAGCAGTACTTC. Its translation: CASSLGLPPYEQYF.

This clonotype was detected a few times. Here the CDR3 reads CASSYSFRTLNTEAFF. DNA of the CDR3: TGTGCCAGCAGTTACTCCTTTAGGACGTTGAACACTGAAGCTTTCTTT. The genes are TRBV6-2 or TRBV6-3 and TRBJ1-1; D gene uncertain. V lost 0 bases and J lost 0, with 11 bases in between. The CDR3 covers 16 residues. The germline gives CDR1 MNHEY, CDR2 SVGEGT.

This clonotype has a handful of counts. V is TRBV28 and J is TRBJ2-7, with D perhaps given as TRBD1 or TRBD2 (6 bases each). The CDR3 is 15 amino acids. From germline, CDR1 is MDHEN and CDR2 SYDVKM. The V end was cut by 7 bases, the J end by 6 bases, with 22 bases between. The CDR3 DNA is TGTGCCAGCACCCCTATAGTAAGGGGGGAATCCGAGCAGTACTTC. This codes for CASTPIVRGESEQYF.

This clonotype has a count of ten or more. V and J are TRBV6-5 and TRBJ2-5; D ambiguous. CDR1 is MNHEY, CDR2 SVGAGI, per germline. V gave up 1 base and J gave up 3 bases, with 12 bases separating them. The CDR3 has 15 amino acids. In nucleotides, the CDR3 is TGTGCCAGCAGTTACTTATCGATATGGAAAGAGACCCAGTACTTC. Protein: CASSYLSIWKETQYF.

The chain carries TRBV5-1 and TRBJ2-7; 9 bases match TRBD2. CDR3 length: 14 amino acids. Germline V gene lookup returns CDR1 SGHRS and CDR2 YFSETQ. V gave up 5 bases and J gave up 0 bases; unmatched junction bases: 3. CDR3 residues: CASRRLAASYEQYF. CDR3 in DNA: TGCGCCAGCAGACGACTAGCGGCCTCCTACGAGCAGTACTTC.

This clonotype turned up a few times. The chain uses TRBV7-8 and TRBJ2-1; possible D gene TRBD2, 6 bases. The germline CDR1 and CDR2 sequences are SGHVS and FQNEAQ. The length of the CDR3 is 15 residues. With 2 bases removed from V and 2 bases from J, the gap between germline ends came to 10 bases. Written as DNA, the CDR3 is TGTGCCAGCAGCTTATATCGACTAGCCTACAATGAGCAGTTCTTC. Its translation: CASSLYRLAYNEQFF.

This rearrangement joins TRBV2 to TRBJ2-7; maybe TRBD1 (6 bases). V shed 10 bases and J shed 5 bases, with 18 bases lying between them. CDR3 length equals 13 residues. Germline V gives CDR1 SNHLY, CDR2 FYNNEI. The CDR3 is CATNSRDTHEQYF. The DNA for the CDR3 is TGTGCCACCAATAGCCGGGACACCCACGAGCAGTACTTC.

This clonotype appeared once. CDR3 bases: TGCAGTGCTAGAGAGGACATACTAGTTGTGTTCTTT. As protein: CSAREDILVVFF. The chain carries TRBV20-1 and TRBJ1-1; TRBD1 is a possible D gene (5 bases). Germline CDR1 reads DFQATT; CDR2 reads SNEGSKA (reference sequence). Trimming cost V 0 bases and J 14 bases, with 16 bases left between them. CDR3 length equals 12 residues.

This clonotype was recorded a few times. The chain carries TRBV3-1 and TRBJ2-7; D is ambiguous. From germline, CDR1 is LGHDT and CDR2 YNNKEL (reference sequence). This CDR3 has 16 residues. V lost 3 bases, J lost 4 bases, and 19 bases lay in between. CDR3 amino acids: CASSQEPTLRVYEQYF. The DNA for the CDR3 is TGTGCCAGCAGCCAGGAGCCAACCCTCAGAGTTTACGAGCAGTACTTC.

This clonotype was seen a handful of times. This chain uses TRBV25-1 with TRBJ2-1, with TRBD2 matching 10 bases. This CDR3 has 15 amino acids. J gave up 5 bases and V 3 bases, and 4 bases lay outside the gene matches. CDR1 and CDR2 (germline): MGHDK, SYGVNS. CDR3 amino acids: CASSEPGLANNEQFF. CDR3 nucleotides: TGTGCCAGCAGTGAGCCGGGACTAGCGAACAATGAGCAGTTCTTC.

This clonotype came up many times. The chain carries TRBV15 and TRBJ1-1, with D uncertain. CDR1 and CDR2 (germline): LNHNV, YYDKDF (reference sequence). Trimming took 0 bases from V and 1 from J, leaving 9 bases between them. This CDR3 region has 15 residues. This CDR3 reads CATSRDGYRNTEAFF. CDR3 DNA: TGTGCCACCAGCAGAGATGGGTACAGGAACACTGAAGCTTTCTTT.

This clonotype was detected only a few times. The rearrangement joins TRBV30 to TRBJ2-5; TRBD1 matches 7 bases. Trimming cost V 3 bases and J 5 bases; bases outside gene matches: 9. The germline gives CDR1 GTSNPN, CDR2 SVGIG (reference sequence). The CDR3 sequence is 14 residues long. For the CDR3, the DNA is TGTGCCTGGAGGAGCCCAGGGGGATATGAGACCCAGTACTTC. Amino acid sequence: CAWRSPGGYETQYF. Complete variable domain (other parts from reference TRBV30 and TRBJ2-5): SQTIHQWPATLVQPVGSPLSLECTVEGTSNPNLYWYRQAAGRGLQLLFYSVGIGQISSEVPQNLSASRPQDRQFILSSKKLLLSDSGFYLCAWRSPGGYETQYFGPGTRLLVL.

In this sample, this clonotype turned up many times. CDR3 residues: CATSDFRSSYNEQFF. The CDR3 region has the DNA TGTGCCACCAGTGATTTCCGCAGCTCCTACAATGAGCAGTTCTTC. The V call is TRBV24-1, the J call TRBJ2-1; D gene uncertain. The CDR3 totals 15 residues. CDR1 is KGHDR and CDR2 is SFDVKD in the germline V gene. Trimming removed 1 base at V and 0 bases at J, with 6 bases between.

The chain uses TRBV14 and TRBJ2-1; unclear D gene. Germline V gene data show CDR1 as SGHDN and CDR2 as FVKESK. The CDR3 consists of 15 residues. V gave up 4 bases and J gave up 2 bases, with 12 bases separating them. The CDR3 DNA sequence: TGTGCCAGCAGCCCCAGCCCGGACCCCTACAATGAGCAGTTCTTC. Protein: CASSPSPDPYNEQFF.

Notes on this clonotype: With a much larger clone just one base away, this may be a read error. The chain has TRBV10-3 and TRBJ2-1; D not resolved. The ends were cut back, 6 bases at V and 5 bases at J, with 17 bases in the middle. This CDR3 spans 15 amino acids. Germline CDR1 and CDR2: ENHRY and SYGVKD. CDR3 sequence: CAIRISLVGNNEQFF. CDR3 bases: TGTGCCATCAGGATTAGCCTAGTGGGTAACAATGAGCAGTTCTTC.

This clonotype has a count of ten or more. Here the CDR3 DNA reads TGTGCCACCAGTCCTAGGCGGGGAGGGAACACCGGGGAGCTGTTTTTT. It is translated as CATSPRRGGNTGELFF. The rearrangement links TRBV15 to TRBJ2-2; TRBD2 might be the D (6 bases). CDR3 length: 16 amino acids. The V and J ends lost 6 bases and 1 base respectively, with 15 bases between them. Germline V gene lookup returns CDR1 LNHNV and CDR2 YYDKDF (reference sequence).

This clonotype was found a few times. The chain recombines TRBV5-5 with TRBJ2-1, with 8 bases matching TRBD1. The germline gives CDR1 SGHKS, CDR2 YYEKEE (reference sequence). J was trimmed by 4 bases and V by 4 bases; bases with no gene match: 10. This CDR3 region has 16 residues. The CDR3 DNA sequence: TGTGCCAGCAGCCGAACCGGGACAGGACTTTACAATGAGCAGTTCTTC. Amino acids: CASSRTGTGLYNEQFF.

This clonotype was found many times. DNA of the CDR3: TGTGCCAGCAGCCTGGGACTAGCGGGAGGAGATGAGCAGTTCTTC. Translation gives CASSLGLAGGDEQFF. V and J are TRBV14 and TRBJ2-1, with 15 bases that match TRBD2. Losses at the gene ends were 4 bases for V and 8 bases for J; bases not matched to a gene: 3. This CDR3 has 15 residues. The V gene's germline CDR1 is SGHDN and CDR2 FVKESK.